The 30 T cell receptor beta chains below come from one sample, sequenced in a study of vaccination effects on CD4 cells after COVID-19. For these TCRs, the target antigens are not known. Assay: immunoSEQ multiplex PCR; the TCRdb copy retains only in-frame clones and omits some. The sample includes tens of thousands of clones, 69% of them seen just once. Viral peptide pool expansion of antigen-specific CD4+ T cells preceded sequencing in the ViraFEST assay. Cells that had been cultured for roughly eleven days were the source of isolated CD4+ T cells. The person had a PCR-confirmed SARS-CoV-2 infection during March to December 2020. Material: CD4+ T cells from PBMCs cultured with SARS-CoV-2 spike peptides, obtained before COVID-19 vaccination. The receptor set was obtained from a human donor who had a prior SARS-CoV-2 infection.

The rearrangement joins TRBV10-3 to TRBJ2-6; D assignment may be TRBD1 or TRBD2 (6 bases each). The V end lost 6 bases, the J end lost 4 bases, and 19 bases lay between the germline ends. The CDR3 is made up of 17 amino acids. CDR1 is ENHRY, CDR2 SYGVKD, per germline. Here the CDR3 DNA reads TGTGCCATCAGATCAGGTTCTACGGGGGCGGGGGCCAACGTCCTGACTTTC. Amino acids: CAIRSGSTGAGANVLTF.

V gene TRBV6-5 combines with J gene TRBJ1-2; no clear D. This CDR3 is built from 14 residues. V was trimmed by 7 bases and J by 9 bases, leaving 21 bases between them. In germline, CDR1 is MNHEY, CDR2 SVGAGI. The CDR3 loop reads CASISPFGGASYTF. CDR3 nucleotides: TGTGCCAGCATTTCTCCGTTTGGTGGTGCGAGCTACACCTTC.

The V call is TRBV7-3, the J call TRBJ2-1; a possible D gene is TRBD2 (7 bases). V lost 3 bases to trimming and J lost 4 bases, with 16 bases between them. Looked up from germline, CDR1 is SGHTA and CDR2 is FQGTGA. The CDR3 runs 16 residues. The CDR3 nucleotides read TGTGCCAGCAGCTTCCCCCGGGGGGCAAGTTACAATGAGCAGTTCTTC. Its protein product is CASSFPRGASYNEQFF.

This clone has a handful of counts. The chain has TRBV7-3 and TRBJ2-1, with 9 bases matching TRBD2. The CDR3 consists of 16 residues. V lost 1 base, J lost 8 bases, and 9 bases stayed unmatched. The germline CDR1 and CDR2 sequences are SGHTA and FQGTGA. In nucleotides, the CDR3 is TGTGCCAGCAGCTTAAGACGCGGGGGGGCCTCGGATGAGCAGTTCTTC. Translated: CASSLRRGGASDEQFF. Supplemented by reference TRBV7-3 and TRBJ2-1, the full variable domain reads GAGVSQTPSNKVTEKGKYVELRCDPISGHTALYWYRQSLGQGPEFLIYFQGTGAADDSGLPNDRFFAVRPEGSVSTLKIQRTERGDSAVYLCASSLRRGGASDEQFFGPGTRLTVL.

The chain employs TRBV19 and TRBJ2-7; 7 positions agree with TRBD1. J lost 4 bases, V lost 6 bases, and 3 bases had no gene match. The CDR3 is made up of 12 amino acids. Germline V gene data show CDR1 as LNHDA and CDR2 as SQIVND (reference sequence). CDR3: CASRAQGYEQYF. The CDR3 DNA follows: TGTGCCAGTAGGGCACAGGGGTACGAGCAGTACTTC.

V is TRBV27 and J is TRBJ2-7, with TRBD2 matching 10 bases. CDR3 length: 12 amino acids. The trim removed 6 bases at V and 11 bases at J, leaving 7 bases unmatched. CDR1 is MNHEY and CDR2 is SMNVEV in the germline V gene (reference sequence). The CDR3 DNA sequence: TGTGCCAGCAGCAAGCGGGGGGGCGTGGAGTACTTC. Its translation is CASSKRGGVEYF.

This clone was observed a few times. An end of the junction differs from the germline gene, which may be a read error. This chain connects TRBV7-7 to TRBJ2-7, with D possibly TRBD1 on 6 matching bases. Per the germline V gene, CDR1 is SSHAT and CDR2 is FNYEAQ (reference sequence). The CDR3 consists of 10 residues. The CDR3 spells CASSLSVGGF. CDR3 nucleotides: TGTGCTAGCAGCTTATCCGTAGGGGGATTC.

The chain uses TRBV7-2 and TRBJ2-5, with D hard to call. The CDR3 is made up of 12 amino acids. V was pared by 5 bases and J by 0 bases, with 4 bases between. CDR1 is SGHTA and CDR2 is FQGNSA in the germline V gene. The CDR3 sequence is CASSANQETQYF. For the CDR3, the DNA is TGTGCCAGCAGCGCGAACCAAGAGACCCAGTACTTC.

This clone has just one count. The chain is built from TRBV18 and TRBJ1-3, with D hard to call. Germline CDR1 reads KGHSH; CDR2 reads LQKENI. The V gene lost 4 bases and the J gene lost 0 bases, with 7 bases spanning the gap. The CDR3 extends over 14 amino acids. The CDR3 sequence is CASSRDLSGNTIYF. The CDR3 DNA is TGTGCCAGCTCACGGGATCTCTCTGGAAACACCATATATTTT.

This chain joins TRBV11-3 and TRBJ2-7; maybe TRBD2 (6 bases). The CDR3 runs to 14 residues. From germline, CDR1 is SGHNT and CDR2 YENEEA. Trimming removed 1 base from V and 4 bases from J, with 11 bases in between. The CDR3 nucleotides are TGTGCCAGCAGCTTAGTTAGCGGACATTACGAGCAGTACTTC. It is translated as CASSLVSGHYEQYF. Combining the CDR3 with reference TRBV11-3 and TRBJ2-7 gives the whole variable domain EAGVVQSPRYKIIEKKQPVAFWCNPISGHNTLYWYLQNLGQGPELLIRYENEEAVDDSQLPKDRFSAERLKGVDSTLKIQPAELGDSAVYLCASSLVSGHYEQYFGPGTRLTVT.

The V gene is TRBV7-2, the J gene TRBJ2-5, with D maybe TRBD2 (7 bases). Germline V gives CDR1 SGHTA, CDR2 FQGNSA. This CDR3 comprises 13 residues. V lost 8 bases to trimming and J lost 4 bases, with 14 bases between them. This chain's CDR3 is CASSWGGTETQYF. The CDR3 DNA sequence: TGTGCCAGCTCCTGGGGGGGCACAGAGACCCAGTACTTC.

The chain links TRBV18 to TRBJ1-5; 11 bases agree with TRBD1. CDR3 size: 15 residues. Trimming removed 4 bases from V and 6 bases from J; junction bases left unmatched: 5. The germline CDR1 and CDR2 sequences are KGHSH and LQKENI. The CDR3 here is CASSRGQGAGQPQHF. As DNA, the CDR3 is TGTGCCAGCTCACGAGGACAGGGGGCAGGTCAGCCCCAGCATTTT.

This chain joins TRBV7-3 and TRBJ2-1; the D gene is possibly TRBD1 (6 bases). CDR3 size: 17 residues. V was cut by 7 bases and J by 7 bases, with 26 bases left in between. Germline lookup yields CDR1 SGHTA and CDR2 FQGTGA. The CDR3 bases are TGTGCCAGCACCCCCTCCCGCGGCAGGGGACCACTTAATGAGCAGTTCTTC. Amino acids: CASTPSRGRGPLNEQFF. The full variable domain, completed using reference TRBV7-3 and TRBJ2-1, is GAGVSQTPSNKVTEKGKYVELRCDPISGHTALYWYRQSLGQGPEFLIYFQGTGAADDSGLPNDRFFAVRPEGSVSTLKIQRTERGDSAVYLCASTPSRGRGPLNEQFFGPGTRLTVL.

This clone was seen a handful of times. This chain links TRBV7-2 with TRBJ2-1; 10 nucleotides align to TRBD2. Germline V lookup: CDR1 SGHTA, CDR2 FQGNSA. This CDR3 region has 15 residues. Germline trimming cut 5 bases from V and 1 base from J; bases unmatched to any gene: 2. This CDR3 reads CASSQAGGSYNEQFF. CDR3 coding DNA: TGTGCCAGCAGCCAAGCGGGAGGGTCCTACAATGAGCAGTTCTTC.

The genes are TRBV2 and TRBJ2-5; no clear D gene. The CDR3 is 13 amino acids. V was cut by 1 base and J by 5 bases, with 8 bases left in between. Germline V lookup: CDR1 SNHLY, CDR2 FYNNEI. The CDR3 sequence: CASSEVDAETQYF. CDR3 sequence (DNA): TGTGCCAGCAGTGAAGTCGACGCGGAGACCCAGTACTTC.

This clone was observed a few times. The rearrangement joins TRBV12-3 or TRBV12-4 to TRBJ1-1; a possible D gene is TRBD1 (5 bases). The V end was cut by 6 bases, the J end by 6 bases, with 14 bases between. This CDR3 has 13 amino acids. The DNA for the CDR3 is TGTGCCAGCAGCCGAAACATAGGGGCTGAAGCTTTCTTT. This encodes CASSRNIGAEAFF.

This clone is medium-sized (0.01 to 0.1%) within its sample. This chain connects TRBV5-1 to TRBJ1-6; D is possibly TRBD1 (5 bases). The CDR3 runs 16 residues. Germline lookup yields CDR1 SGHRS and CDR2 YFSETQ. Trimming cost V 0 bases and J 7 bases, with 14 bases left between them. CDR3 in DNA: TGCGCCAGCAGCTTGGAAGTCGCAGGGTGGAATTCACCCCTCCACTTT. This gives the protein CASSLEVAGWNSPLHF.

CDR3 bases: TGTGCCAGCAGCCAGGGTTCGATGGGGTACTACGAGCAGTACTTC. Its protein product is CASSQGSMGYYEQYF. This sequence joins TRBV7-9 and TRBJ2-7; a possible D gene is TRBD1 (5 bases). This CDR3 is 15 amino acids long. Germline lookup yields CDR1 SEHNR and CDR2 FQNEAQ (reference sequence). V was shortened by 5 bases and J by 3 bases, with 17 bases between the two germline ends. Full variable domain (rest looked up from reference TRBV7-9 and TRBJ2-7): DTGVSQNPRHKITKRGQNVTFRCDPISEHNRLYWYRQTLGQGPEFLTYFQNEAQLEKSRLLSDRFSAERPKGSFSTLEIQRTEQGDSAMYLCASSQGSMGYYEQYFGPGTRLTVT.

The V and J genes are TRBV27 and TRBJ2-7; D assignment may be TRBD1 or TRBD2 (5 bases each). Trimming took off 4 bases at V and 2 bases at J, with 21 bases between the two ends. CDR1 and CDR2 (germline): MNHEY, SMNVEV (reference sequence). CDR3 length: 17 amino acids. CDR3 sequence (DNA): TGTGCCAGCAGTTCGAGATACCGGGACCCCGAGACCTACGAGCAGTACTTC. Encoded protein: CASSSRYRDPETYEQYF.

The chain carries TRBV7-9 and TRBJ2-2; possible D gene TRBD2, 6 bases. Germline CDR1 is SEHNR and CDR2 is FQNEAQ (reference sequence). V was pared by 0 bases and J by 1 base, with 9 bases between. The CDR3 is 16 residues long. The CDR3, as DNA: TGTGCCAGCAGCTTAGCGGTAGCGGAGAACACCGGGGAGCTGTTTTTT. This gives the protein CASSLAVAENTGELFF.

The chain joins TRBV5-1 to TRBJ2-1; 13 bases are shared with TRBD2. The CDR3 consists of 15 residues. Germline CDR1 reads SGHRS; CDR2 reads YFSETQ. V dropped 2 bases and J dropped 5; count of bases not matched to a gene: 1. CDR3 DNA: TGCGCCAGCAGCTTAGGGACTAGCGGGGACAATGAGCAGTTCTTC. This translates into CASSLGTSGDNEQFF.

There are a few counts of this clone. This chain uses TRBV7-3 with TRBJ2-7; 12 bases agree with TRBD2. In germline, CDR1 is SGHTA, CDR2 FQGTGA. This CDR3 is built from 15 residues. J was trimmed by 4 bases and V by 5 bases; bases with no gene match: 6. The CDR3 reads CASSNGLAGYYEQYF. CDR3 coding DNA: TGTGCCAGCAGCAACGGACTAGCGGGATATTACGAGCAGTACTTC.

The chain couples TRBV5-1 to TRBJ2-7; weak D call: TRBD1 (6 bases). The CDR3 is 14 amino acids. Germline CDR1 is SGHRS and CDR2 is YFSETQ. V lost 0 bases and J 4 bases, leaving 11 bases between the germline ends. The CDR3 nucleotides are TGCGCCAGCAGCTTGGCCCAACAGGGTTACGAGCAGTACTTC. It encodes CASSLAQQGYEQYF.

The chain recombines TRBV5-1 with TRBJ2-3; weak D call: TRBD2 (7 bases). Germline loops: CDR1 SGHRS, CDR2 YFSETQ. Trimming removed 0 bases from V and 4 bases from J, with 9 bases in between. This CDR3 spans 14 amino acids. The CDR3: CASSLGGGADTQYF. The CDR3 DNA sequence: TGCGCCAGCAGCTTGGGGGGGGGCGCAGATACGCAGTATTTT.

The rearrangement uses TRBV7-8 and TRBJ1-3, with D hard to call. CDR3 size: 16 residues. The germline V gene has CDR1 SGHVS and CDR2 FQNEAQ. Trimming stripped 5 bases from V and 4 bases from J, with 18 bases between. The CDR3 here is CASSPQSAPGGNTIYF. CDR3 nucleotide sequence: TGTGCCAGCAGCCCCCAATCTGCCCCGGGCGGAAACACCATATATTTT.

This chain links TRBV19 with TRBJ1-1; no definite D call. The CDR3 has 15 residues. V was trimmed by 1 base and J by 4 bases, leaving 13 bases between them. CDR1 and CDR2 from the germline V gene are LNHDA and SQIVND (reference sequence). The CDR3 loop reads CASSIGQVGVTEAFF. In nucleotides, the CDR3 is TGTGCCAGTAGTATAGGCCAGGTCGGGGTCACTGAAGCTTTCTTT.

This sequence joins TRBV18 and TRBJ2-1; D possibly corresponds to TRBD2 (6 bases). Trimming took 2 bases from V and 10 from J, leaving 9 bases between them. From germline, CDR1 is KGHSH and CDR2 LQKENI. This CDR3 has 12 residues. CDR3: CASSPSAGEQFF. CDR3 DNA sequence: TGTGCCAGCTCACCATCGGCGGGGGAGCAGTTCTTC.

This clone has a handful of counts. CDR3 sequence: CASSSRVSGNTEAFF. For the CDR3, the DNA is TGTGCCAGCAGCTCCCGCGTCTCTGGAAACACTGAAGCTTTCTTT. The genes are TRBV3-1 (or the pseudogene TRBV3-2) and TRBJ1-1; D remains unclear. The V gene lost 5 bases and the J gene lost 2 bases, with 15 bases spanning the gap. Germline V gene sequence: CDR1 LGHDT, CDR2 YNNKEL (reference sequence). The CDR3 has 15 residues.

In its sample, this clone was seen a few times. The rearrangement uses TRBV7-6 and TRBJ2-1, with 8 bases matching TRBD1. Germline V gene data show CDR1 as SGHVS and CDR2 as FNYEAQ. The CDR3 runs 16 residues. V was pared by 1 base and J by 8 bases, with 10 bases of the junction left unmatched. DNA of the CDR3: TGTGCCAGCAGCTTAGTTTATAGCAGGGGGCTCGATGAGCAGTTCTTC. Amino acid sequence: CASSLVYSRGLDEQFF.

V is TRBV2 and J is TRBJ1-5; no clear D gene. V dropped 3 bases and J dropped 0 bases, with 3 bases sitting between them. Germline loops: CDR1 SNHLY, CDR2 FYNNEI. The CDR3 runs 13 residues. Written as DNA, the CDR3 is TGTGCCAGCAGTGATAATAGCAATCAGCCCCAGCATTTT. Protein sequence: CASSDNSNQPQHF.